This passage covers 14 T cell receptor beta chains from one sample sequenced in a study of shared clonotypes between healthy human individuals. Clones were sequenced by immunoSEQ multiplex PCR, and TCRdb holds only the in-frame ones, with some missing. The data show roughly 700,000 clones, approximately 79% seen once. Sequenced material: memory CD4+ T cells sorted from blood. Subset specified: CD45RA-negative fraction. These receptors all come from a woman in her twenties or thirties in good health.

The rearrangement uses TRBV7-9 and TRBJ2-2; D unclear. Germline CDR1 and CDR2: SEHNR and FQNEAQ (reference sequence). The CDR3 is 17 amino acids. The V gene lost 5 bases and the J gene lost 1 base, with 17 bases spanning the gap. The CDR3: CASSRRTGKGNTGELFF. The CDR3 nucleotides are TGTGCCAGCAGCCGTCGGACGGGCAAGGGGAACACCGGGGAGCTGTTTTTT. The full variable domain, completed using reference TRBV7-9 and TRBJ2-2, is DTGVSQNPRHKITKRGQNVTFRCDPISEHNRLYWYRQTLGQGPEFLTYFQNEAQLEKSRLLSDRFSAERPKGSFSTLEIQRTEQGDSAMYLCASSRRTGKGNTGELFFGEGSRLTVL.

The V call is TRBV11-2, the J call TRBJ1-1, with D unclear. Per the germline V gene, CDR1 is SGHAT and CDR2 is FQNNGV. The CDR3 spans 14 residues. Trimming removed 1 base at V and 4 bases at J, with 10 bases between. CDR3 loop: CASSLVVGGTEAFF. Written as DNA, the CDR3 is TGTGCCAGCAGCTTAGTTGTGGGCGGCACTGAAGCTTTCTTT.

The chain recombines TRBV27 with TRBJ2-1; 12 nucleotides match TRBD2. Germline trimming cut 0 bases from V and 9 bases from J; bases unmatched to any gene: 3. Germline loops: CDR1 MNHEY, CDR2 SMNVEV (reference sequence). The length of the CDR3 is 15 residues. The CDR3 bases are TGTGCCAGCAGTTTATCTCTAGCGGGAGGGCCTGAGCAGTTCTTC. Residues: CASSLSLAGGPEQFF.

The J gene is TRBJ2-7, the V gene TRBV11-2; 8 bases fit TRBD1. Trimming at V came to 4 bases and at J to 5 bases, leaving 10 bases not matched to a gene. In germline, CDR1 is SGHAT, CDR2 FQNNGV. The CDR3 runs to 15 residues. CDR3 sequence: CASSSVLGQGNEQYF. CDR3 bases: TGTGCCAGCAGCTCCGTACTCGGACAGGGTAACGAGCAGTACTTC.

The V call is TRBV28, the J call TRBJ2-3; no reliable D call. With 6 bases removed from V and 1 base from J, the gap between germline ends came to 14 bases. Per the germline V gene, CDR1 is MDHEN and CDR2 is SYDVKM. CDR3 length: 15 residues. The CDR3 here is CASSRNRAGTDTQYF. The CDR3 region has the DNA TGTGCCAGCAGCAGAAACCGGGCCGGCACAGATACGCAGTATTTT.

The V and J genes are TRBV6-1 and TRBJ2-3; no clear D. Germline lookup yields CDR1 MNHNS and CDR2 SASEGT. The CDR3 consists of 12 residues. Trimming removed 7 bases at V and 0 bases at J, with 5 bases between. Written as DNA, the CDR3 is TGTGCCAGCACTCTTAGCACAGATACGCAGTATTTT. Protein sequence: CASTLSTDTQYF.

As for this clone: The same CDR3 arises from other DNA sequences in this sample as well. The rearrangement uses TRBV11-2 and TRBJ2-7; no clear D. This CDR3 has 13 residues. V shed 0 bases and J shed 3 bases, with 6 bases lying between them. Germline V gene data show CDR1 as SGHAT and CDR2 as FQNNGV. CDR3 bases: TGTGCCAGCAGCTTAGATCGAGTCTACGAGCAGTACTTC. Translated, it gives CASSLDRVYEQYF.

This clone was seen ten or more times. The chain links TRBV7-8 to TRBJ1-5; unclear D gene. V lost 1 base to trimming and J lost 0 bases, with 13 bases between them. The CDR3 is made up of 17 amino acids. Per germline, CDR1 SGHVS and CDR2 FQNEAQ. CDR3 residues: CASSLESPGYSNQPQHF. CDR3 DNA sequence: TGTGCCAGCAGCTTAGAAAGCCCCGGCTATAGCAATCAGCCCCAGCATTTT.

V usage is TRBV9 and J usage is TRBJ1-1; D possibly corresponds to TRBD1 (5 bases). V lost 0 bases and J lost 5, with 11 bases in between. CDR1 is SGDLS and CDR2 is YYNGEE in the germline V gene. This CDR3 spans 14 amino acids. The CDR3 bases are TGTGCCAGCAGCGTAGCGTCAGGGATGACTGAAGCTTTCTTT. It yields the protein CASSVASGMTEAFF. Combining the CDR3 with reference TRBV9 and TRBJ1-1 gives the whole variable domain DSGVTQTPKHLITATGQRVTLRCSPRSGDLSVYWYQQSLDQGLQFLIQYYNGEERAKGNILERFSAQQFPDLHSELNLSSLELGDSALYFCASSVASGMTEAFFGQGTRLTVV.

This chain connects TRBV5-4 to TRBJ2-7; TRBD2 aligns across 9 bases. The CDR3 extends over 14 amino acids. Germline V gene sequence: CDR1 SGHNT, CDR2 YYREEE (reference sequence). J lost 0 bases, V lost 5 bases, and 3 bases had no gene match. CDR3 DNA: TGTGCCAGCAGGGTAGCGGGAGACTCCTACGAGCAGTACTTC. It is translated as CASRVAGDSYEQYF.

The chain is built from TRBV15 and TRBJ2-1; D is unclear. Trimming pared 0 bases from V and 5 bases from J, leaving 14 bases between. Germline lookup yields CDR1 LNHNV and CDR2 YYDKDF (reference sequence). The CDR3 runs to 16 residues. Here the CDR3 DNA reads TGTGCCACCAGCAGAGATTGGGTTATAAAAAACAATGAGCAGTTCTTC. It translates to CATSRDWVIKNNEQFF.

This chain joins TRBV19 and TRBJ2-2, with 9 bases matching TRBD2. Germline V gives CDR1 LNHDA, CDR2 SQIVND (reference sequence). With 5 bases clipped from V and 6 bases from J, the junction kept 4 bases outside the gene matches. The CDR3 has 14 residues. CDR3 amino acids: CASSGTSKAGELFF. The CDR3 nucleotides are TGTGCCAGTAGTGGGACTAGCAAGGCCGGGGAGCTGTTTTTT.

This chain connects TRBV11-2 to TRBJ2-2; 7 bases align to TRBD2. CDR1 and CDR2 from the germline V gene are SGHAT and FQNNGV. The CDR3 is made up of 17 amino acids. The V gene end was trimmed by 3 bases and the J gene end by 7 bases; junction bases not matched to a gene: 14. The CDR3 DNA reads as TGTGCCAGCAGCTTTAGAGCTTGGGCTAGCGGTGGCGGGGAGCTGTTTTTT. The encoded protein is CASSFRAWASGGGELFF.

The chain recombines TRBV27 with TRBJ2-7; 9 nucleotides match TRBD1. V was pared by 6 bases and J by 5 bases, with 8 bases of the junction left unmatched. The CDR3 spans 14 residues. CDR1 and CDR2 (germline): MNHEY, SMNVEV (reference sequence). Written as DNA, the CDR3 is TGTGCCAGCAGGAAAGGACAGGGGAGCAACGAGCAGTACTTC. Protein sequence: CASRKGQGSNEQYF.